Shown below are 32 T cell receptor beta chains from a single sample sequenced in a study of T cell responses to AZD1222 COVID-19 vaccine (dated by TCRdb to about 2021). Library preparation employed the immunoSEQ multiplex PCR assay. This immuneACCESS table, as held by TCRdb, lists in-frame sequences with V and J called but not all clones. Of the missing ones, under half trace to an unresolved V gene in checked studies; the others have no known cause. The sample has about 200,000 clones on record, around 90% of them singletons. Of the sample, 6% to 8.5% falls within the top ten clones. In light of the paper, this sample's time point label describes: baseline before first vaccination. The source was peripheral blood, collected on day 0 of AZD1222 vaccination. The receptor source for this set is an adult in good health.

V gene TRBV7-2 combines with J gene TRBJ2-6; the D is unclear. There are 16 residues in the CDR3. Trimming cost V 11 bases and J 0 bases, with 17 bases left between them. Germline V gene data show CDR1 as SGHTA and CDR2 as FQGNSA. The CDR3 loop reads CAVPPRIISGANVLTF. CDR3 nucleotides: TGTGCCGTCCCCCCCAGGATAATCTCTGGGGCCAACGTCCTGACTTTC.

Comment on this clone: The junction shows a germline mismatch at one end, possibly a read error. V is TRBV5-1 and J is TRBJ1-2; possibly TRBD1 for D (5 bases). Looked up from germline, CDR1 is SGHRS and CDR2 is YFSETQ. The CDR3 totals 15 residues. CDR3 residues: CVSREDYQDYYGYTF. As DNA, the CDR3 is TGCGTCAGCAGGGAAGATTACCAGGATTACTATGGCTACACCTTC.

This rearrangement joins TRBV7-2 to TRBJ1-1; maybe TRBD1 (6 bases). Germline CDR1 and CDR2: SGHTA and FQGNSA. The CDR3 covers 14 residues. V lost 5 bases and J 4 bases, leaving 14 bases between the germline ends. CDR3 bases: TGTGCCAGCAGCCAACTGGGGGCGGGCACTGAAGCTTTCTTT. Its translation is CASSQLGAGTEAFF.

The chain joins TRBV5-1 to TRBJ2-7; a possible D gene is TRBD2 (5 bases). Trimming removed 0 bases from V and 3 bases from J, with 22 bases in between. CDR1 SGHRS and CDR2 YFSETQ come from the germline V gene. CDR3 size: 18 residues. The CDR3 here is CASSLVPGSGPKDYEQYF. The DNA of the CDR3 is TGCGCCAGCAGCTTGGTGCCGGGGAGTGGGCCGAAGGACTACGAGCAGTACTTC.

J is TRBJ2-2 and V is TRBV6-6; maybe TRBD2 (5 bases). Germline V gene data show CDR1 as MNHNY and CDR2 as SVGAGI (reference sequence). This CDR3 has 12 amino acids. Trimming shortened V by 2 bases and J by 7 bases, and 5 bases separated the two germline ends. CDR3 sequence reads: CASSYAGGELFF. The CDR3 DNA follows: TGTGCCAGCAGTTACGCGGGCGGGGAGCTGTTTTTT.

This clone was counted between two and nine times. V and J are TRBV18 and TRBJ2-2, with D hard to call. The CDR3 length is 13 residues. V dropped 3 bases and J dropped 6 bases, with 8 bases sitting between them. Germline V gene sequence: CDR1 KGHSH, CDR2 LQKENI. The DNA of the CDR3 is TGTGCCAGCTCACCCAAAGAGGCCGGGGAGCTGTTTTTT. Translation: CASSPKEAGELFF. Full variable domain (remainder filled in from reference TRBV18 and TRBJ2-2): NAGVMQNPRHLVRRRGQEARLRCSPMKGHSHVYWYRQLPEEGLKFMVYLQKENIIDESGMPKERFSAEFPKEGPSILRIQQVVRGDSAAYFCASSPKEAGELFFGEGSRLTVL.

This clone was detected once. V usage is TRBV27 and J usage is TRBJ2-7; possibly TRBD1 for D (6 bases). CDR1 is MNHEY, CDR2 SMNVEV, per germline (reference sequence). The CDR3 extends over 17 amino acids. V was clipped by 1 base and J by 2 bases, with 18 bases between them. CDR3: CASSLYGQHPLTYEQYF. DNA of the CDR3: TGTGCCAGCAGTTTATATGGACAGCACCCCTTAACCTACGAGCAGTACTTC.

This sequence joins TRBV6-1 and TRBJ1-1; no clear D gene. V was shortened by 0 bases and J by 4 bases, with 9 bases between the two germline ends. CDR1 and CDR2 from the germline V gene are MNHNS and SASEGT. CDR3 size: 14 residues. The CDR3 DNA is TGTGCCAGCAGTGAAGCGAGGGAGGTCACTGAAGCTTTCTTT. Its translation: CASSEAREVTEAFF.

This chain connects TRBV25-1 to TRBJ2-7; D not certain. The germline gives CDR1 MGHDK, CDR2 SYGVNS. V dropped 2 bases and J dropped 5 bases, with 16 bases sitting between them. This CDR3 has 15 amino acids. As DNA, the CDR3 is TGTGCCAGCAGTGAAGAGGCCAGCCGATCTAACGAGCAGTACTTC. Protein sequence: CASSEEASRSNEQYF.

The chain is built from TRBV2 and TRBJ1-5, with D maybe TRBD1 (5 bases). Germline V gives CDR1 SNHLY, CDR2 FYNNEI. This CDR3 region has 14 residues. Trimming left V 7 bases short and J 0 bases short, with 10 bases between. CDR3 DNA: TGTGCCAGCACCGGGGCAGATAGCAATCAGCCCCAGCATTTT. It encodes CASTGADSNQPQHF. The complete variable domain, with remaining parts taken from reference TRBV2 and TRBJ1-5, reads EPEVTQTPSHQVTQMGQEVILRCVPISNHLYFYWYRQILGQKVEFLVSFYNNEISEKSEIFDDQFSVERPDGSNFTLKIRSTKLEDSAMYFCASTGADSNQPQHFGDGTRLSIL.

CDR3 DNA sequence: TGCGCCACCAAACACGATTATAGCAATCAGCCCCAGCATTTT. It specifies CATKHDYSNQPQHF. The chain combines TRBV23-1 with TRBJ1-5; D remains unclear. TRBV23-1 belongs to the ORF category, with a function that is uncertain. V lost 10 bases and J 0 bases, leaving 13 bases between the germline ends. This CDR3 contains 14 residues.

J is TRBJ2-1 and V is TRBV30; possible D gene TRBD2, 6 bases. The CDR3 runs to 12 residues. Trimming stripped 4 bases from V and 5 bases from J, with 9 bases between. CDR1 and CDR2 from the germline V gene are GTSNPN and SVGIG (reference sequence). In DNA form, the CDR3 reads TGTGCCTGGATGGACTACCACAATGAGCAGTTCTTC. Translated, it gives CAWMDYHNEQFF.

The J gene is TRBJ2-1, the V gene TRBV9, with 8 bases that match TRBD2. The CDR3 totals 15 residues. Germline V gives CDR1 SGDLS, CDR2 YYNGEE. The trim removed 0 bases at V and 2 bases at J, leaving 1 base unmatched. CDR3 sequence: CASSVDGGAYNEQFF. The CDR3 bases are TGTGCCAGCAGCGTAGACGGGGGGGCCTACAATGAGCAGTTCTTC.

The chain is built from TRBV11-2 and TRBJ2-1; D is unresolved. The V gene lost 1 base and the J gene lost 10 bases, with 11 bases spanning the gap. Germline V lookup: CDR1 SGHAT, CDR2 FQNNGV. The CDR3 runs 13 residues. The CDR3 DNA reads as TGTGCCAGCAGCTTAGGTCGGGTTTCGGAGCAGTTCTTC. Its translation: CASSLGRVSEQFF.

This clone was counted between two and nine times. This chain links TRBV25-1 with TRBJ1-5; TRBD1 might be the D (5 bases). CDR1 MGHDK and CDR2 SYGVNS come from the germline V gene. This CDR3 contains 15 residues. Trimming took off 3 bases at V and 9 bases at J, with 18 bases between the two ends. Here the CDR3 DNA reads TGTGCCAGCAGTGAGACCGGGACCCCAAATACGCCCCAGCATTTT. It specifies CASSETGTPNTPQHF. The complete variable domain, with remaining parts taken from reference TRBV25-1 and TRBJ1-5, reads EADIYQTPRYLVIGTGKKITLECSQTMGHDKMYWYQQDPGMELHLIHYSYGVNSTEKGDLSSESTVSRIRTEHFPLTLESARPSHTSQYLCASSETGTPNTPQHFGDGTRLSIL.

CDR3 region: CASSTGVGQGIYEQYF. The CDR3 DNA reads TGCGCCAGCAGCACCGGAGTGGGACAGGGTATCTACGAGCAGTACTTC. V usage is TRBV5-1 and J usage is TRBJ2-7, with 9 bases fitting TRBD1. Trimming took 4 bases from V and 3 from J; bases not matched to a gene: 11. Germline lookup yields CDR1 SGHRS and CDR2 YFSETQ. This CDR3 region has 16 residues.

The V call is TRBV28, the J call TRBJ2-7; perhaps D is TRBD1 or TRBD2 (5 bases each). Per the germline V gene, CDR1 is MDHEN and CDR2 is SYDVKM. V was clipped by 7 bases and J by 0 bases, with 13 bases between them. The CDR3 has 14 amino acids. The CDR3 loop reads CASTAGTGSYEQYF. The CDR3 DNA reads TGTGCCAGCACCGCCGGGACGGGCTCCTACGAGCAGTACTTC.

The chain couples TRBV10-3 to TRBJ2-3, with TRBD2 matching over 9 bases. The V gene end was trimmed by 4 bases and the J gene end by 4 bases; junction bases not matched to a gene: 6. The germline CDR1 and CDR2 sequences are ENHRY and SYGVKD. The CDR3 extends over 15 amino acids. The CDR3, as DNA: TGTGCCATCAGTGCCTCGCGGGGGGGCTCAGATACGCAGTATTTT. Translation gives CAISASRGGSDTQYF.

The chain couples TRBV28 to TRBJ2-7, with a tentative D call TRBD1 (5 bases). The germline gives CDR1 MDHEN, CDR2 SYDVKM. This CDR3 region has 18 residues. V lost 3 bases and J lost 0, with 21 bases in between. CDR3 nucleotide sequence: TGTGCCAGCAGTTTTCCTCGTCTTGACAGTTCCTACTCCTACGAGCAGTACTTC. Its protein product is CASSFPRLDSSYSYEQYF.

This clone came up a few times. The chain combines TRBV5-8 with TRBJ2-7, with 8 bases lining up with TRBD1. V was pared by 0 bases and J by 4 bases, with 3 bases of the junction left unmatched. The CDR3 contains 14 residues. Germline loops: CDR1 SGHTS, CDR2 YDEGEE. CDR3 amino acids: CASSLGTGGYEQYF. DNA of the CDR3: TGTGCCAGCAGCTTGGGAACAGGGGGATACGAGCAGTACTTC. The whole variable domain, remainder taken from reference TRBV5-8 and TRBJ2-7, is EAGVTQSPTHLIKTRGQQATLRCSPISGHTSVYWYQQALGLGLQFLLWYDEGEERNRGNFPPRFSGRQFPNYSSELNVNALELEDSALYLCASSLGTGGYEQYFGPGTRLTVT.

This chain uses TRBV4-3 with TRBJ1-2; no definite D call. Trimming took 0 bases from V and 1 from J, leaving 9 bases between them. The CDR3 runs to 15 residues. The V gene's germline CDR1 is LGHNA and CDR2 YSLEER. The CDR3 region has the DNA TGCGCCAGCAGCCAAGAGGGCACACTTAACTATGGCTACACCTTC. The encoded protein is CASSQEGTLNYGYTF.

CDR3 amino acids: CASSPGRGISPLHF. DNA for the CDR3: TGTGCCAGCAGTCCCGGACGGGGGATTTCACCCCTCCACTTT. V usage is TRBV28 and J usage is TRBJ1-6, with D tentatively TRBD1 (5 bases). V lost 5 bases, J lost 9 bases, and 14 bases lay in between. The length of the CDR3 is 14 residues. The germline V gene encodes CDR1 MDHEN and CDR2 SYDVKM. Full variable domain (missing parts from reference TRBV28 and TRBJ1-6): DVKVTQSSRYLVKRTGEKVFLECVQDMDHENMFWYRQDPGLGLRLIYFSYDVKMKEKGDIPEGYSVSREKKERFSLILESASTNQTSMYLCASSPGRGISPLHFGNGTRLTVT.

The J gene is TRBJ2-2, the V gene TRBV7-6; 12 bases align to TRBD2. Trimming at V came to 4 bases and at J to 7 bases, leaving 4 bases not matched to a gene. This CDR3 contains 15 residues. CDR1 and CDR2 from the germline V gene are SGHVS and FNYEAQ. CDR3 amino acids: CASSSPTSGGGELFF. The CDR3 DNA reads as TGTGCCAGCAGCTCACCGACTAGCGGGGGCGGGGAGCTGTTTTTT.

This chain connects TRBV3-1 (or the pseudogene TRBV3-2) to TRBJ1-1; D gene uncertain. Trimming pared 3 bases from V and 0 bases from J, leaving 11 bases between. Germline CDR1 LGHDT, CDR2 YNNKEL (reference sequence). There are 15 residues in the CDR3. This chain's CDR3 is CASSQGFRVNTEAFF. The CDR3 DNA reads TGTGCCAGCAGCCAGGGGTTTCGGGTGAACACTGAAGCTTTCTTT.

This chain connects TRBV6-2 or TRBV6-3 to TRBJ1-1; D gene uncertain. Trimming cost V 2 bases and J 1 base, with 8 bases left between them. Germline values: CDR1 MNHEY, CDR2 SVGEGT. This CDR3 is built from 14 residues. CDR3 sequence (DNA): TGTGCCAGCAGTTACGTGAGGTCGAACACTGAAGCTTTCTTT. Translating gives CASSYVRSNTEAFF.

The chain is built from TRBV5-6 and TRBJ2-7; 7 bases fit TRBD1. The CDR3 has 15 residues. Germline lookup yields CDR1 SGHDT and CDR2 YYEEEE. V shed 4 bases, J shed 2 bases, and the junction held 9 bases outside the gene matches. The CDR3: CASSGATGMAYEQYF. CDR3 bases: TGTGCCAGCAGCGGGGCGACAGGGATGGCCTACGAGCAGTACTTC. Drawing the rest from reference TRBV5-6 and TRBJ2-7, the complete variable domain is DAGVTQSPTHLIKTRGQQVTLRCSPKSGHDTVSWYQQALGQGPQFIFQYYEEEERQRGNFPDRFSGHQFPNYSSELNVNALLLGDSALYLCASSGATGMAYEQYFGPGTRLTVT.

DNA of the CDR3: TGTGCCAGCAGCGCAGGCGGGGCTGGGGCCAACGTCCTGACTTTC. Translated, it gives CASSAGGAGANVLTF. This sequence joins TRBV7-6 and TRBJ2-6; perhaps TRBD2 as D (6 bases). The germline V gene encodes CDR1 SGHVS and CDR2 FNYEAQ. Trimming stripped 5 bases from V and 2 bases from J, with 10 bases between. The CDR3 extends over 15 amino acids.

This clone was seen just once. The CDR3 region is CAISALDTQGYTF. CDR3 in DNA: TGTGCCATCAGTGCCCTAGACACGCAAGGCTACACCTTC. V gene TRBV10-3 combines with J gene TRBJ1-2; D ambiguous. The V and J ends lost 4 bases and 8 bases respectively, with 14 bases between them. In germline, CDR1 is ENHRY, CDR2 SYGVKD. CDR3 size: 13 residues.

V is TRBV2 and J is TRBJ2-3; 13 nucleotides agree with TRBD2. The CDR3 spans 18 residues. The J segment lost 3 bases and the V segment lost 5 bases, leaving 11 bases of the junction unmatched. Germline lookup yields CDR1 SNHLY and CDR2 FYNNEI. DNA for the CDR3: TGTGCCAGCAGTACCCATCGGACTAGCGGGGGTATTACAGATACGCAGTATTTT. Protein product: CASSTHRTSGGITDTQYF.

The CDR3 loop is CASSIVAVGISREKLFF. The CDR3 DNA sequence: TGTGCCAGTAGTATAGTCGCCGTAGGGATCTCCCGGGAAAAACTGTTTTTT. The V gene is TRBV19, the J gene TRBJ1-4, with D unresolved. CDR3 length: 17 amino acids. V gave up 1 base and J gave up 8 bases, with 20 bases separating them. The germline gives CDR1 LNHDA, CDR2 SQIVND (reference sequence).

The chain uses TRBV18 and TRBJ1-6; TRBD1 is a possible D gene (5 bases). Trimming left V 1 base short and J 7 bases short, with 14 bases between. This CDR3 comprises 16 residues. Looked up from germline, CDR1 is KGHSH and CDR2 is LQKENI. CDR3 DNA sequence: TGTGCCAGCTCACCACTTGGGGCAGGGCAGAATTCACCCCTCCACTTT. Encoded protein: CASSPLGAGQNSPLHF.

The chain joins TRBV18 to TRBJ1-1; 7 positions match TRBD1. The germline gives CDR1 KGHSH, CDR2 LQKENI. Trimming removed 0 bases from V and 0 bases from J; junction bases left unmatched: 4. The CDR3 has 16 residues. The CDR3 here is CASSPPAGGMNTEAFF. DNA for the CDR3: TGTGCCAGCTCACCACCGGCAGGGGGGATGAACACTGAAGCTTTCTTT. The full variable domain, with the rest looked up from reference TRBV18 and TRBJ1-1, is NAGVMQNPRHLVRRRGQEARLRCSPMKGHSHVYWYRQLPEEGLKFMVYLQKENIIDESGMPKERFSAEFPKEGPSILRIQQVVRGDSAAYFCASSPPAGGMNTEAFFGQGTRLTVV.